The source of this T cell receptor beta chain is a study of shared T cell receptors in the human thymus. V shed 2 bases and J shed 0 bases, with 13 bases lying between them. This CDR3 contains 17 residues. The germline V gene encodes CDR1 SGHVS and CDR2 FQNEAQ. Repertoires were generated with immunoSEQ multiplex PCR, while TCRdb's copy carries only in-frame clones and drops some. The data show hundreds of thousands of clones, approximately 87% seen once. These sequences were also reported in another study, on human thymus T cells.

Sample: thymocytes. This sequence originates from a boy in the first two years of life with a congenital heart defect. The chain recombines TRBV7-8 with TRBJ1-4, with D maybe TRBD1 (5 bases). The CDR3 loop is CASSLKGRDATNEKLFF. The CDR3 DNA is TGTGCCAGCAGCTTAAAGGGCAGGGATGCAACTAATGAAAAACTGTTTTTT.